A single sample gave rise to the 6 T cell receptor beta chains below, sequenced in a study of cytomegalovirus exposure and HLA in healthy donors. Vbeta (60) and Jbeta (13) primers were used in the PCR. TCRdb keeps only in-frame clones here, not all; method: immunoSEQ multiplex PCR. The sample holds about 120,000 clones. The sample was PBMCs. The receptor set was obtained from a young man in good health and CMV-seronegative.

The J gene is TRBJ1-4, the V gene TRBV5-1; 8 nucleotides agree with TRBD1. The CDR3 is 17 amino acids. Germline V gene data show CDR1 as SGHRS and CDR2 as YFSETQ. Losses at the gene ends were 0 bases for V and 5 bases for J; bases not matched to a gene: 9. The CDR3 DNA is TGCGCCAGCAGCTTGGCCCCTGGGACAGGACAGAATGAAAAACTGTTTTTT. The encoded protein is CASSLAPGTGQNEKLFF.

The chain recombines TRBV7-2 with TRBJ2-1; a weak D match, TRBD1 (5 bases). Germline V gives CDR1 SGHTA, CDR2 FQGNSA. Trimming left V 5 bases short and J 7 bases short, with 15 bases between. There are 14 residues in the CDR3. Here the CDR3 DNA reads TGTGCCAGCAGCCCTCGTCGACAGACGAATGAGCAGTTCTTC. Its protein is CASSPRRQTNEQFF.

The CDR3 coding sequence is TGTGCCAGGACGGGGACTAGCGGAAGAGAGGCAGATACGCAGTATTTT. Protein sequence: CARTGTSGREADTQYF. The V call is TRBV2, the J call TRBJ2-3, with TRBD2 matching over 11 bases. This CDR3 contains 16 residues. Trimming at V came to 9 bases and at J to 4 bases, leaving 12 bases not matched to a gene. The germline V gene encodes CDR1 SNHLY and CDR2 FYNNEI.

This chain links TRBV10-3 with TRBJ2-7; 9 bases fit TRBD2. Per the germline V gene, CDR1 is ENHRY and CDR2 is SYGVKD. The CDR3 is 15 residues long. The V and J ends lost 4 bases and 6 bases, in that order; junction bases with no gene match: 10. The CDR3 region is CAISAVASGAGEQYF. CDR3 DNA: TGTGCCATCAGTGCAGTGGCTAGCGGGGCCGGCGAGCAGTACTTC.

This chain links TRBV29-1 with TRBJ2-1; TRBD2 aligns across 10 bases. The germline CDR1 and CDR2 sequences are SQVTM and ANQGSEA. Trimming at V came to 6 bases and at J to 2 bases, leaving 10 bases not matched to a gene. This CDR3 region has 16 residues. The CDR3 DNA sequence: TGCAGCGTGGAGTCGGCTAGCGGGAGTACCTACAATGAGCAGTTCTTC. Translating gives CSVESASGSTYNEQFF.

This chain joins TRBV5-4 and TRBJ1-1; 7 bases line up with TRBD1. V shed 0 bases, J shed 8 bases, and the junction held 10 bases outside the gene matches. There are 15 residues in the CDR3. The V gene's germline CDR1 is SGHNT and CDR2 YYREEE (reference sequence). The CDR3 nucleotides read TGTGCCAGCAGCTTGGGGACAGGAGGACCGGAAGAAGCTTTCTTT. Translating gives CASSLGTGGPEEAFF.